This T cell receptor beta chain was recorded in a study of blood T cell repertoires in COVID-19. V gave up 2 bases and J gave up 4 bases, with 15 bases separating them. Germline CDR1 reads SQVTM; CDR2 reads ANQGSEA. This CDR3 spans 14 amino acids. Authors' methods: Reference gene primer amplification gave nucleated cell count estimates. Only in-frame clones appear in the TCRdb table, and some are missing; sequencing was by immunoSEQ multiplex PCR. That table gives V, J and clone size, and the DNA gave D and trimming. The table lists about 210,000 clones, about 87% of them singletons. This clone appeared a few times. Those enrolled, adults aged roughly 18 to 89 years, came from fewer than 25 US areas. Donors were grouped by their self-reported clinical history.

The V and J genes are TRBV29-1 and TRBJ2-7; D is possibly TRBD1 (5 bases). The TCR sequence derives from a man aged 18 to 35 with acute COVID-19. Sequenced sample: PBMCs or T cells enriched from blood (not recorded which). The DNA of the CDR3 is TGCAGCGTTGAATTAAGGGGCGGAACATACGAGCAGTACTTC. Translation: CSVELRGGTYEQYF.